Given below is one T cell receptor beta chain in context. Antigen: not known. Produced via immunoSEQ multiplex PCR; TCRdb's table is partial and in-frame only. The sample lists about 71,000 clones, about 80% seen once, with 0.4% to 0.5% in the top ten. The sample originates from a study of OX40 agonist ivuxolimab in advanced cancers. Across the whole study: Treatment received earlier with anti-PD-1, anti-PD-L1 or anti-CTLA-4 agents was allowed, and over 35% had some. Study outcomes and limitations: The study observed clonal expansion of CD4+ and CD8+ blood T cells by week 6 at 0.1 to 3.0 mg/kg.

The CDR3 runs 14 residues. The V gene's germline CDR1 is KGHSH and CDR2 LQKENI. The ends were cut back, 3 bases at V and 2 bases at J, with 11 bases in the middle. The chain uses TRBV18 and TRBJ2-7; D might be TRBD2 (6 bases). This material consisted of CD4+ or CD8+ T cells sorted from blood, taken in a trial of the OX40 agonist ivuxolimab. This sequence was found in an adult with an advanced solid tumor such as melanoma, head and neck, liver or kidney cancer. CDR3 residues: CASSPRREPYEQYF. CDR3 DNA: TGTGCCAGCTCACCGAGGCGGGAACCCTACGAGCAGTACTTC. The full variable domain, with the rest looked up from reference TRBV18 and TRBJ2-7, is NAGVMQNPRHLVRRRGQEARLRCSPMKGHSHVYWYRQLPEEGLKFMVYLQKENIIDESGMPKERFSAEFPKEGPSILRIQQVVRGDSAAYFCASSPRREPYEQYFGPGTRLTVT.